This is a list of T cell receptor beta chains from one sample in a study of radiation and T cells in renal cell carcinoma. TCRdb's copy holds only in-frame clones and misses some; the assay was immunoSEQ multiplex PCR. The top ten hold 20% to 25% of the sample, which has around 86,000 clones, 80% to 90% seen once. The sample in question was blood, obtained from a patient whose treatment included radiotherapy and nephrectomy. The receptors originated from a woman in her 50s with renal cell carcinoma. The CDR3 runs from the conserved cysteine through the conserved F or W. D genes are given only for firm matches. Only some rows state a clone size, as once, few, many or a class for expanded clones.

V gene	J gene	clone size	D gene	CDR3 DNA	CDR3 protein
TRBV4-1	TRBJ2-7	NA	TRBD1	TGCGCCAGCAGCCAGGTGGGACAGGGCTCTGGCGAGCAGTACTTC	CASSQVGQGSGEQYF
TRBV28	TRBJ1-5	NA	NA	TGTGCCAGCAGGCGGGAAAGGGTCAGGGTTCTCGGTCAGCCCCAGCATTTT	CASRRERVRVLGQPQHF
TRBV30	TRBJ1-4	NA	NA	TGTGCCTGGACCTCAGGGGCGGCTAATGAAAAACTGTTTTTT	CAWTSGAANEKLFF
TRBV19	TRBJ2-2	once	NA	TGTGCCAGTAGTATATTAGGCTTACTTTTACCCGGGGAGCTGTTTTTT	CASSILGLLLPGELFF
TRBV2	TRBJ2-3	NA	NA	TGTGCCAGCAGTGAAACCAGCGCGGCTACGCAGTATTTT	CASSETSAATQYF
TRBV5-6	TRBJ1-5	NA	NA	TGTGCCAGCAGCTTAGTCGATCAGCCCCAGCATTTT	CASSLVDQPQHF
TRBV30	TRBJ1-5	few	NA	TGTGCCTGGAGTTCGGGCAGGATCAATCAGCCCCAGCATTTT	CAWSSGRINQPQHF
TRBV7-2	TRBJ1-1	few	NA	TGTGCCAGCAGCTCACCCGAGGGACGGAACACTGAAGCTTTCTTT	CASSSPEGRNTEAFF
TRBV5-1	TRBJ2-1	NA	TRBD1	TGCGCCAGCAGCTGGGGGACAGGGAAATACAATGAGCAGTTCTTC	CASSWGTGKYNEQFF
TRBV10-1	TRBJ1-5	NA	NA	TGCGCCACCCTAGTGGATCAGCCCCAGCATTTT	CATLVDQPQHF
TRBV25-1	TRBJ2-1	NA	TRBD1	TGTGCCAGCAGTGAATTGGGACAGGGACTTAATGAGCAGTTCTTC	CASSELGQGLNEQFF
TRBV28	TRBJ2-6	NA	NA	TGTGCCAGCACCTTGACGTTGGAGTCTGGGGCCAACGTCCTGACTTTC	CASTLTLESGANVLTF
TRBV6-1	TRBJ2-7	NA	NA	TGTGCCAGCAGTGAAGCGTATCGGGGATCGGTGCAGTACTTC	CASSEAYRGSVQYF
TRBV11-1	TRBJ2-3	NA	TRBD2	TGTGCCAGCAGCCGCCTAAGGACTAGCGGGAGCACAGATACGCAGTATTTT	CASSRLRTSGSTDTQYF
TRBV6-1	TRBJ2-7	NA	TRBD1	TGTGCCAGCAGTGAAGGCGTGGGACAGGGAATTAACGAGCAGTACTTC	CASSEGVGQGINEQYF
TRBV7-9	TRBJ2-3	NA	NA	TGTGCCAGCAGCTTAGGCAGGGCGACAGATACGCAGTATTTT	CASSLGRATDTQYF
TRBV28	TRBJ1-1	NA	NA	TGTACCAGCAGTTTCAGGGGCGGGAACACTGAAGCTTTCTTT	CTSSFRGGNTEAFF
TRBV2	TRBJ1-6	NA	TRBD1	TGTGCCAGCAGTCAAAGACAGGGCGGGAATTCACCCCTCCACTTT	CASSQRQGGNSPLHF
TRBV6-1	TRBJ1-6	few	NA	TGTGCCAGCAGTGAATCACAGGCGGTAAATTCACCCCTCCACTTT	CASSESQAVNSPLHF
TRBV15	TRBJ1-5	NA	NA	TGTGCCACCAGCAGAGAACCCCCGCAGACTAGCAATCAGCCCCAGCATTTT	CATSREPPQTSNQPQHF
TRBV11-2	TRBJ2-2	NA	NA	TGTGCCAGCAGCCCAGATCCCGGGGAGCTGTTTTTT	CASSPDPGELFF
TRBV21-1	TRBJ1-1	NA	NA	TGTGCCAGCAGCCCCGAAGGGGGCGGGTGCGAGGTTGAAGCTTTCTTT	CASSPEGGGCEVEAFF
TRBV7-2	TRBJ2-5	once	TRBD2	TGTGCCAGCAGCGCACCTAGCGGGGGGCAAGAGACCCAGTACTTC	CASSAPSGGQETQYF
TRBV7-2	TRBJ1-4	NA	NA	TGTGCCAGCGTGTCAGGGCCCTCTAATGAAAAACTGTTTTTT	CASVSGPSNEKLFF
TRBV5-1	TRBJ2-3	NA	NA	TGCGCCAGCAGCACAACCGACAGCGCAGATACGCAGTATTTT	CASSTTDSADTQYF
TRBV5-4	TRBJ2-7	NA	TRBD1	TGTGCCAGCAGCTCCAAGGACAGGGGCCTGATCAACGAGCAGTACTTC	CASSSKDRGLINEQYF
TRBV14	TRBJ2-7	NA	TRBD1	TGTGCCAGCAGCCAAGTAGGACAGGGAAACGAGCAGTACTTC	CASSQVGQGNEQYF
TRBV9	TRBJ2-5	NA	NA	TGTGCCAGCAGCGTAGGCGGGATAGGGGAGACCCAGTACTTC	CASSVGGIGETQYF